This TCR beta chain originates from a study of blood T cell repertoires in COVID-19. Study at large: The United States, Italy and Spain supplied acute and convalescent COVID-19 samples. Sample material is recorded as cDNA or gDNA derived from T cells, B-cell-depleted T cells, or PBMCs.

CDR1 and CDR2 from the germline V gene are MNHNS and SASEGT. V was trimmed by 2 bases and J by 5 bases, leaving 15 bases between them. The CDR3 totals 15 residues. Per the original methods: Estimation of nucleated cell counts relied on the amplification of reference gene primers. Libraries were prepared by immunoSEQ multiplex PCR; TCRdb keeps only in-frame clonotypes and omits some of them. Clonal size and the V and J genes are those of that table, whereas D and trimming came from the DNA. The table has 95,000 to 150,000 clones, about 79% seen once; the top ten hold 2.3%. Sequencing used peripheral blood. This rearrangement joins TRBV6-1 to TRBJ1-1, with a tentative D call TRBD1 (5 bases). This TCR came from a man in his 70s with acute or convalescent COVID-19. The CDR3 nucleotides are TGTGCCAGCAGTGAACGTCCAGGGTATAGTACTGAAGCTTTCTTT. As protein: CASSERPGYSTEAFF.